These 32 T cell receptor beta chains came from one sample sequenced in a study of OX40 agonist ivuxolimab in advanced cancers. TCRdb's table, derived via immunoSEQ multiplex PCR, lists solely in-frame clones and lacks some. The table lists tens of thousands of clones, 80% to 95% of them singletons. The specimen comprised CD4+ or CD8+ T cells sorted from blood, sampled in a trial of the OX40 agonist ivuxolimab. Receptors originate from an adult with an advanced solid tumor such as melanoma, head and neck, liver or kidney cancer.

Only one count was recorded for this clone. This chain uses TRBV6-1 with TRBJ1-3; no reliable D call. This CDR3 contains 13 residues. Germline CDR1 is MNHNS and CDR2 is SASEGT. The germline V and J ends were trimmed by 5 bases and 0 bases, with 5 bases remaining between them. The CDR3 is CASSQYSGNTIYF. CDR3 in DNA: TGTGCCAGCAGTCAATACTCTGGAAACACCATATATTTT.

This chain connects TRBV16 to TRBJ2-1, with D maybe TRBD1 (7 bases). The CDR3 is made up of 16 amino acids. CDR1 KGHSY and CDR2 FQNENV come from the germline V gene. Between the trimmed V and J ends, which lost 3 bases and 2 bases, there was a span of 14 bases. CDR3 sequence: CASSQDRRGPYNEQFF. The CDR3 coding sequence is TGTGCCAGCAGCCAGGACAGGCGGGGCCCCTACAATGAGCAGTTCTTC.

The chain couples TRBV7-6 to TRBJ2-5; D call uncertain. In germline, CDR1 is SGHVS, CDR2 FNYEAQ. The CDR3 contains 13 residues. Between the trimmed V and J ends, which lost 4 bases and 5 bases, there was a span of 11 bases. CDR3 residues: CASSSPPRETQYF. The CDR3 region has the DNA TGTGCCAGCAGCTCCCCCCCCCGGGAGACCCAGTACTTC.

The chain couples TRBV28 to TRBJ1-3; D uncertain. CDR1 and CDR2 (germline): MDHEN, SYDVKM. The germline V and J ends were trimmed by 6 bases and 0 bases, with 9 bases remaining between them. The CDR3 is made up of 14 amino acids. The CDR3 sequence: CASSPGNSGNTIYF. CDR3 in DNA: TGTGCCAGCAGCCCCGGGAACTCTGGAAACACCATATATTTT.

The CDR3, as DNA: TGTGCCAGCAGCGCCGGGACAGATGGGCTTTGGAACTCCTACAATGAGCAGTTCTTC. It translates to CASSAGTDGLWNSYNEQFF. The genes are TRBV5-4 and TRBJ2-1, with 7 bases aligning to TRBD1. Germline V gene sequence: CDR1 SGHNT, CDR2 YYREEE (reference sequence). The CDR3 runs 19 residues. Unmatched junction bases numbered 16, after V lost 4 bases and J lost 0 bases.

The V and J genes are TRBV9 and TRBJ2-2; 15 nucleotides align to TRBD2. The CDR3 loop spans 18 amino acids. Germline loops: CDR1 SGDLS, CDR2 YYNGEE. V shed 2 bases and J 4 bases; nucleotides not matched to a gene: 6. This CDR3 is CASSVGLAGGPGTGELFF. The CDR3 nucleotides are TGTGCCAGCAGCGTCGGACTAGCGGGAGGGCCTGGCACCGGGGAGCTGTTTTTT.

The gene calls are TRBV6-1 and TRBJ2-3; unclear D gene. Trimming shortened V by 8 bases and J by 6 bases, and 9 bases separated the two germline ends. The CDR3 totals 11 residues. Germline values: CDR1 MNHNS, CDR2 SASEGT. The CDR3 DNA follows: TGTGCCAGCCTGTGGTTTGATACGCAGTATTTT. Encoded protein: CASLWFDTQYF.

V is TRBV2 and J is TRBJ1-2; TRBD1 matches 9 bases. CDR1 is SNHLY, CDR2 FYNNEI, per germline. CDR3 length: 15 amino acids. V lost 5 bases, J lost 5 bases, and 9 bases stayed unmatched. The CDR3 loop reads CASSQMGQGTYGYTF. CDR3 coding DNA: TGTGCCAGCAGTCAAATGGGACAGGGAACATATGGCTACACCTTC.

For this clone: At the DNA level, this CDR3 is encoded by other sequences in the same sample as well. The J gene is TRBJ2-5, the V gene TRBV9; maybe TRBD1 (5 bases). The CDR3 contains 13 residues. Germline values: CDR1 SGDLS, CDR2 YYNGEE. Trimming shortened V by 0 bases and J by 3 bases, and 6 bases separated the two germline ends. This CDR3 is CASSVGQKETQYF. CDR3 DNA: TGTGCCAGCAGCGTAGGACAGAAAGAGACCCAGTACTTC.

The chain couples TRBV7-2 to TRBJ2-1; D is undetermined. The CDR3 is 11 residues long. The V gene's germline CDR1 is SGHTA and CDR2 FQGNSA. Trimming took off 5 bases at V and 9 bases at J, with 8 bases between the two ends. CDR3 protein: CASSTVVEQFF. CDR3 bases: TGTGCCAGCAGCACGGTGGTTGAGCAGTTCTTC.

The CDR3 is CASSPSGTTTEAFF. DNA for the CDR3: TGTGCCAGCAGTCCTTCGGGGACTACCACTGAAGCTTTCTTT. J is TRBJ1-1 and V is TRBV27, with TRBD1 as a possible D gene (5 bases). From germline, CDR1 is MNHEY and CDR2 SMNVEV (reference sequence). Trimming took off 5 bases at V and 4 bases at J, with 14 bases between the two ends. There are 14 residues in the CDR3.

The chain has TRBV4-3 and TRBJ2-5; 8 bases line up with TRBD1. Germline values: CDR1 LGHNA, CDR2 YSLEER. V trimming: 3 bases; J trimming: 4 bases; junction bases outside the gene matches: 10. This CDR3 comprises 16 residues. The CDR3 DNA reads TGCGCCAGCAGCCATTCCTCAGGGGGCGCCGCAGAGACCCAGTACTTC. Residues: CASSHSSGGAAETQYF.

CDR3 sequence reads: CASSEDGETGELFF. The CDR3 DNA reads as TGTGCCAGCAGTGAGGATGGGGAGACCGGGGAGCTGTTTTTT. The chain employs TRBV7-3 and TRBJ2-2; perhaps TRBD2 as D (5 bases). The V and J ends lost 6 bases and 5 bases respectively, with 13 bases between them. The CDR3 covers 14 residues. Looked up from germline, CDR1 is SGHTA and CDR2 is FQGTGA.

This clone has a single count. The rearrangement uses TRBV11-2 and TRBJ1-5, with 11 bases aligning to TRBD1. Germline CDR1 reads SGHAT; CDR2 reads FQNNGV. The CDR3 has 15 residues. With V trimmed by 4 bases and J by 4 bases, 3 bases remained unmatched. CDR3: CASSWGQGGNQPQHF. CDR3 DNA: TGTGCCAGCAGCTGGGGACAGGGGGGTAATCAGCCCCAGCATTTT. The full variable domain, with the rest looked up from reference TRBV11-2 and TRBJ1-5, is EAGVAQSPRYKIIEKRQSVAFWCNPISGHATLYWYQQILGQGPKLLIQFQNNGVVDDSQLPKDRFSAERLKGVDSTLKIQPAKLEDSAVYLCASSWGQGGNQPQHFGDGTRLSIL.

This sequence joins TRBV10-3 and TRBJ2-1; 8 bases match TRBD1. Germline CDR1 ENHRY, CDR2 SYGVKD. V shed 6 bases and J 13 bases; nucleotides not matched to a gene: 17. The CDR3 sequence is 15 residues long. Here the CDR3 reads CAIRPGQETGGEQFF. In DNA, the CDR3 is TGTGCCATCAGACCGGGACAGGAGACCGGCGGCGAACAGTTCTTC.

V usage is TRBV30 and J usage is TRBJ1-3; D is undetermined. CDR1 GTSNPN and CDR2 SVGIG come from the germline V gene (reference sequence). This CDR3 has 15 amino acids. With 5 bases removed from V and 0 bases from J, the gap between germline ends came to 14 bases. CDR3 amino acids: CAWRGGVSSGNTIYF. For the CDR3, the DNA is TGTGCCTGGCGAGGCGGCGTTTCCTCTGGAAACACCATATATTTT.

The chain combines TRBV2 with TRBJ2-5; the D is unclear. This CDR3 contains 12 residues. Germline CDR1 and CDR2: SNHLY and FYNNEI. V dropped 7 bases and J dropped 4 bases, with 10 bases sitting between them. CDR3 protein: CASTRSRETQYF. The CDR3 coding sequence is TGTGCCAGCACGAGGTCCCGAGAGACCCAGTACTTC.

Here the CDR3 DNA reads TGTGCCAGCAGCTGGGGACAGAAGAACACTGAAGCTTTCTTT. It specifies CASSWGQKNTEAFF. The rearrangement uses TRBV11-2 and TRBJ1-1; TRBD1 matches 7 bases. The CDR3 runs 14 residues. Germline V gives CDR1 SGHAT, CDR2 FQNNGV. With 4 bases clipped from V and 1 base from J, the junction kept 3 bases outside the gene matches.

V and J are TRBV6-5 and TRBJ2-7; 9 bases fit TRBD2. The length of the CDR3 is 14 residues. CDR1 and CDR2 from the germline V gene are MNHEY and SVGAGI. V dropped 4 bases and J dropped 5; count of bases not matched to a gene: 6. The CDR3 DNA reads TGTGCCAGCAGTTCGGGACTAGCTATTAACGAGCAGTACTTC. It translates to CASSSGLAINEQYF.

This rearrangement joins TRBV27 to TRBJ1-1; no firm D call. The V gene lost 8 bases and the J gene lost 0 bases, with 13 bases spanning the gap. The CDR3 spans 14 residues. The germline V gene encodes CDR1 MNHEY and CDR2 SMNVEV (reference sequence). CDR3 sequence (DNA): TGTGCCAGCTCCCACGGGCAGCTGAACACTGAAGCTTTCTTT. It translates to CASSHGQLNTEAFF.

The gene calls are TRBV4-1 and TRBJ1-5; D is possibly TRBD1 (6 bases). The CDR3 is made up of 16 amino acids. CDR1 and CDR2 from the germline V gene are MGHRA and YSYEKL. The V end lost 4 bases, the J end lost 1 base, and 14 bases lay between the germline ends. CDR3 in amino acids: CASSRTQGSSNQPQHF. DNA of the CDR3: TGCGCCAGCAGCCGCACACAGGGATCGAGCAATCAGCCCCAGCATTTT.

This sequence joins TRBV21-1 and TRBJ2-7; TRBD1 was called by the table and not checked on the DNA. TRBV21-1 is listed as a pseudogene. The CDR3 length is 14 residues. DNA for the CDR3: TGTGCCAGCAGCGCCGGGACAGGGGACGACGAGCAGTACTTC. Its protein is CASSAGTGDDEQYF.

The chain employs TRBV27 and TRBJ2-1, with TRBD2 matching over 10 bases. The V gene's germline CDR1 is MNHEY and CDR2 SMNVEV (reference sequence). The CDR3 sequence is 15 residues long. The V and J ends lost 6 bases and 6 bases, in that order; junction bases with no gene match: 8. In nucleotides, the CDR3 is TGTGCCAGCAGCTCGAGCGGGAGGGCCGCCAATGAGCAGTTCTTC. Amino acids: CASSSSGRAANEQFF.

This clone was seen just once. The chain couples TRBV11-2 to TRBJ2-7, with TRBD1 matching over 10 bases. Per germline, CDR1 SGHAT and CDR2 FQNNGV. This CDR3 has 13 residues. V shed 4 bases and J 4 bases; nucleotides not matched to a gene: 1. CDR3 coding DNA: TGTGCCAGCAGCTCGGGACAGGGGTACGAGCAGTACTTC. It yields the protein CASSSGQGYEQYF.

The V gene is TRBV19, the J gene TRBJ2-3, with D perhaps matching TRBD1 or TRBD2 (5 bases each). Germline V gene lookup returns CDR1 LNHDA and CDR2 SQIVND (reference sequence). This CDR3 comprises 14 residues. With 3 bases removed from V and 1 base from J, the gap between germline ends came to 8 bases. For the CDR3, the DNA is TGTGCCAGTAGTATGGGACGGCGCACAGATACGCAGTATTTT. Translation: CASSMGRRTDTQYF.

The chain uses TRBV28 and TRBJ2-7; D tentatively reads TRBD1 or TRBD2 (6 bases each). The V gene's germline CDR1 is MDHEN and CDR2 SYDVKM. The CDR3 contains 15 residues. V was pared by 3 bases and J by 2 bases, with 14 bases between. This CDR3 reads CASSLGSGATYEQYF. CDR3 sequence (DNA): TGTGCCAGCAGTTTGGGCTCGGGGGCCACCTACGAGCAGTACTTC.

This sequence joins TRBV29-1 and TRBJ2-7; TRBD2 matches 8 bases. The CDR3 runs 17 residues. After removal of 1 base from V and 5 bases from J, the junction contained 16 bases not matched to a gene. Germline CDR1 reads SQVTM; CDR2 reads ANQGSEA. CDR3 loop: CSVEGGWGSGRADEQYF. CDR3 nucleotide sequence: TGCAGCGTTGAAGGCGGCTGGGGAAGCGGGAGAGCAGACGAGCAGTACTTC.

V and J are TRBV5-4 and TRBJ2-7; unclear D gene. The CDR3 contains 12 residues. V was cut by 4 bases and J by 5 bases, with 10 bases left in between. Germline assignment: CDR1 SGHNT and CDR2 YYREEE (reference sequence). The chain's CDR3 is CASSQTTNEQYF. In nucleotides, the CDR3 is TGTGCCAGCAGCCAAACAACCAACGAGCAGTACTTC.

This chain connects TRBV7-9 to TRBJ1-2; D is perhaps TRBD1 (6 bases). Germline loops: CDR1 SEHNR, CDR2 FQNEAQ (reference sequence). The CDR3 runs to 13 residues. With 4 bases removed from V and 3 bases from J, the gap between germline ends came to 9 bases. CDR3 residues: CASSSTGYYGYTF. CDR3 sequence (DNA): TGTGCCAGCAGCTCTACAGGGTACTATGGCTACACCTTC. The whole variable domain, filled in from reference TRBV7-9 and TRBJ1-2, reads DTGVSQNPRHKITKRGQNVTFRCDPISEHNRLYWYRQTLGQGPEFLTYFQNEAQLEKSRLLSDRFSAERPKGSFSTLEIQRTEQGDSAMYLCASSSTGYYGYTFGSGTRLTVV.

The V and J genes are TRBV6-1 and TRBJ2-7; 8 bases fit TRBD1. Germline V gene data show CDR1 as MNHNS and CDR2 as SASEGT. The CDR3 has 10 amino acids. The V and J ends lost 8 bases and 6 bases, in that order; junction bases with no gene match: 0. The CDR3 DNA reads as TGTGCCAGCGACAGGGGCGAGCAGTACTTC. It codes for CASDRGEQYF.

The chain couples TRBV15 to TRBJ1-5, with D perhaps TRBD1 (5 bases). CDR3 length: 15 amino acids. Germline V gene data show CDR1 as LNHNV and CDR2 as YYDKDF (reference sequence). Trimming left V 0 bases short and J 9 bases short, with 15 bases between. The CDR3 is CATSRDPLRGWPQHF. CDR3 DNA: TGTGCCACCAGCAGAGATCCGCTAAGGGGTTGGCCCCAGCATTTT.

V and J are TRBV11-2 and TRBJ1-2; TRBD1 agrees at 10 bases. The CDR3 runs 15 residues. The V gene's germline CDR1 is SGHAT and CDR2 FQNNGV. V shed 6 bases and J 4 bases; nucleotides not matched to a gene: 8. The CDR3 DNA follows: TGTGCCAGCAGACATACGACAGGGGGCACCTATGGCTACACCTTC. This encodes CASRHTTGGTYGYTF.